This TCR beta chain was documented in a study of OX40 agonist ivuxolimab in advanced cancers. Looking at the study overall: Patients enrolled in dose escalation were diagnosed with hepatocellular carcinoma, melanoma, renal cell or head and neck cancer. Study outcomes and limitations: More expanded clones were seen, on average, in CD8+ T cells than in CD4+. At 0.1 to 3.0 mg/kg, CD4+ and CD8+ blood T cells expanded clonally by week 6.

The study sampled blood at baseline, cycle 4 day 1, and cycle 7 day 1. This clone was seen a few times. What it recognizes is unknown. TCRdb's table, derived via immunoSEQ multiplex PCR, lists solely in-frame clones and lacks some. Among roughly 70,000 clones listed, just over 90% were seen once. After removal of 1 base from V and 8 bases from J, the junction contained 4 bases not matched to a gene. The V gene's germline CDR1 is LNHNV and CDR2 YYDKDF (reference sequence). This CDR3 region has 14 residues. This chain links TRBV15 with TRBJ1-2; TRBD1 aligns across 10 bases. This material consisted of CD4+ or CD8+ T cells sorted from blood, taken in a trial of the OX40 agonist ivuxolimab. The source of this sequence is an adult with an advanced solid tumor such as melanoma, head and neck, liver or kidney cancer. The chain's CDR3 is CATSRAGTGEGYTF. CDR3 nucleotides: TGTGCCACCAGCAGAGCCGGGACAGGGGAAGGCTACACCTTC. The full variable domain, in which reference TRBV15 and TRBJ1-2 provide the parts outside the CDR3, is DAMVIQNPRYQVTQFGKPVTLSCSQTLNHNVMYWYQQKSSQAPKLLFHYYDKDFNNEADTPDNFQSRRPNTSFCFLDIRSPGLGDTAMYLCATSRAGTGEGYTFGSGTRLTVV.